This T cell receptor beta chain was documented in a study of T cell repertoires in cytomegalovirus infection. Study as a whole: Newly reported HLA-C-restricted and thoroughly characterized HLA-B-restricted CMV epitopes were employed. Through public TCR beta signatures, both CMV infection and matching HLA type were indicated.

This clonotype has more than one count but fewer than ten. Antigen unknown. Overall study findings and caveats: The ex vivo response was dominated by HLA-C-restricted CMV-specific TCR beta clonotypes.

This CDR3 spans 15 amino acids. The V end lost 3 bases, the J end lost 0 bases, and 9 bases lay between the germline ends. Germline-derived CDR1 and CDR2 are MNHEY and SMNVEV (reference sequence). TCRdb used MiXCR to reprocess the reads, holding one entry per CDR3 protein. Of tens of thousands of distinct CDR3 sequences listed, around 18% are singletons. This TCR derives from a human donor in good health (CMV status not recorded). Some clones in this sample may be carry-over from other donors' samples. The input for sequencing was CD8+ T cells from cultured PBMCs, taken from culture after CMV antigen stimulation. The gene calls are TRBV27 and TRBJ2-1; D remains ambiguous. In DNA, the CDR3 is TGTGCCAGCAGTTTGCGCCAAAGCTCCTACAATGAGCAGTTCTTC. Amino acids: CASSLRQSSYNEQFF.